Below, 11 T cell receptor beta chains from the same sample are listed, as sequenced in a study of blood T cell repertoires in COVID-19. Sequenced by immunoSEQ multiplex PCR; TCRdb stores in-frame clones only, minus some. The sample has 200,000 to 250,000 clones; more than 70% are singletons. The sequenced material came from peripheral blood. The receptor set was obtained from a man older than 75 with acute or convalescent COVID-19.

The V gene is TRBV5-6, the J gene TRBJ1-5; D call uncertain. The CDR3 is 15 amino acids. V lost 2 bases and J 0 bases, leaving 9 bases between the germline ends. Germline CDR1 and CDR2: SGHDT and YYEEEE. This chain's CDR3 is CASSFRGNSNQPQHF. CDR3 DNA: TGTGCCAGCAGCTTCAGAGGGAATAGCAATCAGCCCCAGCATTTT.

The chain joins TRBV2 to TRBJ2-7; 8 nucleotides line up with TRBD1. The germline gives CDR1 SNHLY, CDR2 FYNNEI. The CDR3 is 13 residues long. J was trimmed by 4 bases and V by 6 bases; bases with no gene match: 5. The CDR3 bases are TGTGCCAGCAGGCGGACAGGGAAGTACGAGCAGTACTTC. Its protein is CASRRTGKYEQYF.

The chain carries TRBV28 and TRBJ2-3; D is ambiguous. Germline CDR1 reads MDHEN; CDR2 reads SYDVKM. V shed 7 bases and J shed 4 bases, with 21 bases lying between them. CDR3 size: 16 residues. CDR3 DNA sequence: TGTGCCAGCAAGACCCACTCAGCAATAGGAGCAGATACGCAGTATTTT. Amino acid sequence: CASKTHSAIGADTQYF.

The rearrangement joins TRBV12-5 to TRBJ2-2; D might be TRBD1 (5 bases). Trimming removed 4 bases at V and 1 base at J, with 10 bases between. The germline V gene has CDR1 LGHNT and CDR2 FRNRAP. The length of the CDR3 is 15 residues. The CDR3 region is CASGSLGQNTGELFF. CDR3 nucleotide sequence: TGTGCTAGTGGTTCCCTCGGACAGAACACCGGGGAGCTGTTTTTT. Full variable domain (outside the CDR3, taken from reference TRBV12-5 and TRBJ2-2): DARVTQTPRHKVTEMGQEVTMRCQPILGHNTVFWYRQTMMQGLELLAYFRNRAPLDDSGMPKDRFSAEMPDATLATLKIQPSEPRDSAVYFCASGSLGQNTGELFFGEGSRLTVL.

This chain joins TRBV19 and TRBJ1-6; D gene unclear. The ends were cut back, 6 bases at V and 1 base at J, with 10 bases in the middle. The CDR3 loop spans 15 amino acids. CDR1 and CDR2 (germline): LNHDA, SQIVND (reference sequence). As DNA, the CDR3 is TGTGCCAGTAGCCCTACTAATTCCTATAATTCACCCCTCCACTTT. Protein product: CASSPTNSYNSPLHF.

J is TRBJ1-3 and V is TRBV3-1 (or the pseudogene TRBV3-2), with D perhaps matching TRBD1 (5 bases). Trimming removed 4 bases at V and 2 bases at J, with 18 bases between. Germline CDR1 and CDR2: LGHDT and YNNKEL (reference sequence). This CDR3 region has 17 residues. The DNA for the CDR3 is TGTGCCAGCAGCCCCGCTGGAGGGGTTACAACTGGAAACACCATATATTTT. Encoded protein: CASSPAGGVTTGNTIYF.

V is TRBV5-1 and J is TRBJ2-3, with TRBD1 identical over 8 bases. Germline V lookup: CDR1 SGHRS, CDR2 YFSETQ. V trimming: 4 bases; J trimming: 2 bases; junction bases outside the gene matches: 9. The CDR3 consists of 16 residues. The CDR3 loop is CASSVGTGGPTDTQYF. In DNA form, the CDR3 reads TGCGCCAGCAGCGTCGGGACAGGCGGACCCACAGATACGCAGTATTTT.

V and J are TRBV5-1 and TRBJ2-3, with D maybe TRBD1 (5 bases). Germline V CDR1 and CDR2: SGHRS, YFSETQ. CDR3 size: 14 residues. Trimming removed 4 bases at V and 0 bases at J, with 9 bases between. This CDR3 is CASSTDSSTDTQYF. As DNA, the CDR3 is TGCGCCAGCAGCACTGACAGTAGCACAGATACGCAGTATTTT.

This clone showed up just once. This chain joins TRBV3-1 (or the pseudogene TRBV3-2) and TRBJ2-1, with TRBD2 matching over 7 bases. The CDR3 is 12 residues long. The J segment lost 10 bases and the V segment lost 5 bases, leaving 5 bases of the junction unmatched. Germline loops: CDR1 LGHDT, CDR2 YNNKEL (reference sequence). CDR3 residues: CASSETSREQFF. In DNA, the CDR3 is TGTGCCAGCAGCGAGACTAGCCGCGAGCAGTTCTTC.

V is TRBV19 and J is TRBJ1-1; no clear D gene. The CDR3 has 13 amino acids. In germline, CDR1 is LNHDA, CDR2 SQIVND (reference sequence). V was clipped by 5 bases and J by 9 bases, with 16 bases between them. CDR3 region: CASSPRTRDQAFF. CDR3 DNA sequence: TGTGCCAGTAGTCCACGTACGAGGGATCAAGCTTTCTTT.

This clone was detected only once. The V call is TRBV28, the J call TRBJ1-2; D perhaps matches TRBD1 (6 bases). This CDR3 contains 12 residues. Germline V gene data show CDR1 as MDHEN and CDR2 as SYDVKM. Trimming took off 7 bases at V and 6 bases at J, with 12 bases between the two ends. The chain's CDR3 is CASTGVVDGYTF. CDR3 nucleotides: TGTGCCAGCACAGGGGTTGTGGATGGCTACACCTTC.